This passage covers 30 T cell receptor beta chains from one sample sequenced in a study of blood T cells in healthy people across ages. Next came a second PCR, run for about 7 to 12 cycles, which used a sample-barcoded 5' primer along with a J-beta primer mix. One entry per CDR3 protein, called by TCRdb with MiXCR from the 5' RACE reads. The sample includes around 850,000 distinct CDR3 sequences, 30% to 45% of them seen just once. The sample consisted of blood. The source of these receptors is a young man in good health.

The CDR3 loop reads CASSQLNTGELFF. CDR3 sequence (DNA): TGCGCCAGCAGCCAACTGAACACCGGGGAGCTGTTTTTT. The gene calls are TRBV4-1 and TRBJ2-2, with D unclear. Germline V gives CDR1 MGHRA, CDR2 YSYEKL. The CDR3 loop spans 13 amino acids. The germline V and J ends were trimmed by 2 bases and 1 base, with 2 bases remaining between them.

This clonotype showed up just a few times. In DNA, the CDR3 is TGCGCCAGCAGCTCAACTAGTAACCATGAGCAGTACTTC. It codes for CASSSTSNHEQYF. The chain carries TRBV5-1 and TRBJ2-5; D is perhaps TRBD2 (5 bases). V lost 3 bases and J lost 11, with 17 bases in between. The CDR3 runs to 13 residues. CDR1 and CDR2 (germline): SGHRS, YFSETQ.

The chain carries TRBV11-1 and TRBJ2-1; 9 bases align to TRBD2. V gave up 5 bases and J gave up 5 bases; unmatched junction bases: 10. The CDR3 sequence is 16 residues long. Germline-derived CDR1 and CDR2 are SGHAT and FQDESV (reference sequence). The CDR3 DNA is TGTGCCAGCAGCCCAATGGGTAGCGGGGGAAACAATGAGCAGTTCTTC. Translation gives CASSPMGSGGNNEQFF. The full variable domain, in which reference TRBV11-1 and TRBJ2-1 provide the parts outside the CDR3, is EAEVAQSPRYKITEKSQAVAFWCDPISGHATLYWYRQILGQGPELLVQFQDESVVDDSQLPKDRFSAERLKGVDSTLKIQPAELGDSAMYLCASSPMGSGGNNEQFFGPGTRLTVL.

The rearrangement links TRBV7-2 to TRBJ2-3; D gene ambiguous. Germline values: CDR1 SGHTA, CDR2 FQGNSA. This CDR3 has 15 residues. V was trimmed by 0 bases and J by 0 bases, leaving 7 bases between them. The CDR3 DNA sequence: TGTGCCAGCAGCTTAGCATGCCCCAGCACAGATACGCAGTATTTT. Its translation: CASSLACPSTDTQYF.

The table lists this clonotype with a few counts. The CDR3 loop is CASSFGSRGLETQYF. The DNA of the CDR3 is TGTGCCAGCAGCTTCGGCTCCAGGGGTTTAGAGACCCAGTACTTC. The chain couples TRBV7-2 to TRBJ2-5; D is possibly TRBD1 (6 bases). V was shortened by 3 bases and J by 4 bases, with 15 bases between the two germline ends. Germline-derived CDR1 and CDR2 are SGHTA and FQGNSA. The length of the CDR3 is 15 residues.

There are many counts of this clonotype. The chain couples TRBV20-1 to TRBJ2-1; TRBD1 might be the D (5 bases). Germline V gene data show CDR1 as DFQATT and CDR2 as SNEGSKA (reference sequence). This CDR3 has 12 amino acids. V was cut by 3 bases and J by 9 bases, with 12 bases left in between. This chain's CDR3 is CSASKGSGEQFF. In nucleotides, the CDR3 is TGCAGTGCTAGTAAGGGGTCGGGTGAGCAGTTCTTC.

Regarding this clonotype: A read error is possible here, since a much larger clone lies one base away. The J gene is TRBJ2-7, the V gene TRBV7-9, with 14 bases lining up with TRBD2. V dropped 6 bases and J dropped 7; count of bases not matched to a gene: 5. The CDR3 runs 14 residues. Germline V gives CDR1 SEHNR, CDR2 FQNEAQ (reference sequence). The DNA for the CDR3 is TGTGCCAGCAGTCGACTAGCGGGGGGGAATGAGCAGTACTTC. It is translated as CASSRLAGGNEQYF.

The CDR3 sequence: CSVIGLQETQYF. CDR3 DNA: TGCAGCGTCATCGGACTTCAAGAGACCCAGTACTTC. This chain links TRBV29-1 with TRBJ2-5; D perhaps matches TRBD2 (5 bases). The germline CDR1 and CDR2 sequences are SQVTM and ANQGSEA. This CDR3 is 12 amino acids long. V lost 6 bases and J 2 bases, leaving 10 bases between the germline ends.

To note about this clonotype: One junction end does not reproduce the germline sequence, and a read error may be involved. CDR3 sequence reads: CASSLGSFRSDTRYF. The DNA for the CDR3 is TGTGCCAGCAGTCTCGGGAGTTTTCGCTCTGATACGCGGTATTTT. This chain uses TRBV6-5 with TRBJ2-3, with D perhaps matching TRBD2 (6 bases). CDR3 size: 15 residues. CDR1 is MNHEY and CDR2 is SVGAGI in the germline V gene.

This clonotype was counted only a few times. The chain links TRBV20-1 to TRBJ1-1, with 9 positions matching TRBD1. Germline CDR1 DFQATT, CDR2 SNEGSKA (reference sequence). This CDR3 is 15 amino acids long. The V segment lost 3 bases and the J segment 9 bases; nucleotides outside the gene matches: 14. CDR3 amino acids: CSARYAGQGVGQAFF. For the CDR3, the DNA is TGCAGTGCTAGGTACGCGGGACAGGGAGTGGGACAAGCTTTCTTT.

The genes are TRBV28 and TRBJ1-2, with a possible D match to TRBD1 (5 bases). This CDR3 is 13 amino acids long. V dropped 5 bases and J dropped 3 bases, with 10 bases sitting between them. The V gene's germline CDR1 is MDHEN and CDR2 SYDVKM. Written as DNA, the CDR3 is TGTGCCAGCAGTGGGGACTTCGACTATGGCTACACCTTC. Translated, it gives CASSGDFDYGYTF.

The chain has TRBV16 and TRBJ2-1; tentative D call: TRBD2 (6 bases). Germline-derived CDR1 and CDR2 are KGHSY and FQNENV. The CDR3 is 14 amino acids. Deletions cut 0 bases from V and 5 bases from J, with 8 bases between. DNA for the CDR3: TGTGCCAGCAGCCAATCCGGGGGTAACAATGAGCAGTTCTTC. As protein: CASSQSGGNNEQFF.

This clonotype was counted many times. The chain uses TRBV7-2 and TRBJ2-1, with TRBD2 identical over 8 bases. The CDR3 consists of 15 residues. Germline V gene data show CDR1 as SGHTA and CDR2 as FQGNSA. J gave up 7 bases and V 1 base, and 6 bases lay outside the gene matches. CDR3 DNA sequence: TGTGCCAGCAGCTTAGTTGGCGGGGGGATAAATGAGCAGTTCTTC. This codes for CASSLVGGGINEQFF.

At least ten counts were recorded for this clonotype. V is TRBV5-4 and J is TRBJ2-1; 10 bases map to TRBD2. Germline CDR1 and CDR2: SGHNT and YYREEE (reference sequence). The length of the CDR3 is 16 residues. The V and J ends lost 2 bases and 7 bases, in that order; junction bases with no gene match: 9. The CDR3 coding sequence is TGTGCCAGCAGCTTTACACTAGCGGGGTTGGGGAATGAGCAGTTCTTC. This gives the protein CASSFTLAGLGNEQFF.

This clonotype occurred a few times. The V and J genes are TRBV20-1 and TRBJ2-7, with unresolved D. V was cut by 5 bases and J by 7 bases, with 12 bases left in between. This CDR3 contains 11 residues. The germline gives CDR1 DFQATT, CDR2 SNEGSKA (reference sequence). The DNA for the CDR3 is TGCAGTGCTCGACTTGTCAATGAGCAGTACTTC. Protein: CSARLVNEQYF.

This clonotype was detected a few times. The chain is built from TRBV9 and TRBJ1-2, with 7 bases lining up with TRBD1. Germline CDR1 and CDR2: SGDLS and YYNGEE. The CDR3 is 14 amino acids. J lost 7 bases, V lost 4 bases, and 10 bases had no gene match. The CDR3 is CASSLPWTGGGYTF. CDR3 sequence (DNA): TGTGCCAGCAGCCTACCCTGGACAGGTGGTGGCTACACCTTC. The whole variable domain, filled in from reference TRBV9 and TRBJ1-2, reads DSGVTQTPKHLITATGQRVTLRCSPRSGDLSVYWYQQSLDQGLQFLIQYYNGEERAKGNILERFSAQQFPDLHSELNLSSLELGDSALYFCASSLPWTGGGYTFGSGTRLTVV.

There are a few counts of this clonotype. The chain carries TRBV5-4 and TRBJ1-2; TRBD1 agrees at 8 bases. The germline V gene has CDR1 SGHNT and CDR2 YYREEE (reference sequence). V lost 4 bases, J lost 3 bases, and 14 bases stayed unmatched. The CDR3 has 17 residues. Here the CDR3 reads CASSGTTRTGFDYGYTF. Written as DNA, the CDR3 is TGTGCCAGCAGCGGCACCACTCGGACAGGGTTTGACTATGGCTACACCTTC.

This clonotype was observed a few times. CDR3 in DNA: TGCAGCGTTCGAGGGATCCTGAGGACGAACACTGAAGCTTTCTTT. It is translated as CSVRGILRTNTEAFF. The genes are TRBV29-1 and TRBJ1-1; D call uncertain. Trimming cost V 5 bases and J 1 base, with 17 bases left between them. Looked up from germline, CDR1 is SQVTM and CDR2 is ANQGSEA. The CDR3 has 15 amino acids.

This chain links TRBV6-1 with TRBJ1-5, with 7 bases matching TRBD1. V shed 10 bases, J shed 2 bases, and the junction held 8 bases outside the gene matches. The CDR3 runs to 14 residues. Germline V CDR1 and CDR2: MNHNS, SASEGT. For the CDR3, the DNA is TGTGCCATCACTACAGGGGTGGGCAATCAGCCCCAGCATTTT. It translates to CAITTGVGNQPQHF.

In DNA form, the CDR3 reads TGTGCCAGTAGCCCGACCTTAAATCCACCCCTCCACTTT. This gives the protein CASSPTLNPPLHF. The rearrangement uses TRBV9 and TRBJ1-6; D gene unclear. The length of the CDR3 is 13 residues. Between the trimmed V and J ends, which lost 8 bases and 11 bases, there was a span of 17 bases. The V gene's germline CDR1 is SGDLS and CDR2 YYNGEE.

A few counts support this clonotype. Written as DNA, the CDR3 is TGTGCCAGCACCAAACCAGGAGACTATGGCTACACCTTC. Protein sequence: CASTKPGDYGYTF. The V and J genes are TRBV7-2 and TRBJ1-2; D remains ambiguous. Trimming shortened V by 7 bases and J by 3 bases, and 12 bases separated the two germline ends. Germline CDR1 is SGHTA and CDR2 is FQGNSA. The CDR3 has 13 residues.

This clonotype was recorded a few times. CDR3 residues: CASSVWSRRGGELFF. The DNA for the CDR3 is TGTGCCAGCAGCGTTTGGTCCCGGCGGGGCGGGGAGCTGTTTTTT. The chain joins TRBV9 to TRBJ2-2, with TRBD2 as a possible D gene (6 bases). Trimming took 2 bases from V and 7 from J, leaving 15 bases between them. CDR3 length: 15 residues. Germline loops: CDR1 SGDLS, CDR2 YYNGEE.

The sample holds a few counts of this clonotype. The V gene is TRBV13, the J gene TRBJ2-5; D is possibly TRBD1 (6 bases). Germline V lookup: CDR1 PRHDT, CDR2 FYEKMQ (reference sequence). CDR3 length: 16 residues. Trimming left V 0 bases short and J 1 base short, with 12 bases between. CDR3 sequence: CASSLGQGDTQETQYF. The CDR3 DNA sequence: TGTGCCAGCAGCTTAGGGCAAGGGGACACCCAAGAGACCCAGTACTTC.

This clonotype turned up a few times. V usage is TRBV21-1 and J usage is TRBJ2-5; TRBD2, the D gene given by the table, was not confirmed from the DNA. TRBV21-1 is assigned pseudogene status. This CDR3 contains 14 residues. The CDR3 loop reads CASSKGGRDETQYF. As DNA, the CDR3 is TGTGCCAGCAGCAAAGGCGGGAGGGACGAGACCCAGTACTTC.

The chain uses TRBV4-2 and TRBJ2-2; perhaps TRBD1 as D (6 bases). This CDR3 contains 17 residues. Germline assignment: CDR1 LGHNA and CDR2 YNFKEQ. The V and J ends lost 5 bases and 0 bases respectively, with 16 bases between them. CDR3 nucleotide sequence: TGTGCCAGCAGCAAAGGTTCTGGACAGACGAACACCGGGGAGCTGTTTTTT. Amino acids: CASSKGSGQTNTGELFF.

This clonotype was observed a handful of times. The J gene is TRBJ1-4, the V gene TRBV20-1, with 8 bases matching TRBD1. Germline V gene sequence: CDR1 DFQATT, CDR2 SNEGSKA (reference sequence). J was trimmed by 1 base and V by 5 bases; bases with no gene match: 3. The CDR3 has 14 amino acids. CDR3 protein: CSAETGETNEKLFF. DNA of the CDR3: TGCAGTGCTGAGACAGGGGAAACTAATGAAAAACTGTTTTTT.

This clonotype was recorded a few times. This chain joins TRBV7-2 and TRBJ1-4, with no clear D. V was trimmed by 3 bases and J by 5 bases, leaving 10 bases between them. This CDR3 is 14 amino acids long. Germline CDR1 SGHTA, CDR2 FQGNSA. CDR3 bases: TGTGCCAGCAGCTTCCGGCAGGCGAATGAAAAACTGTTTTTT. Translating it yields CASSFRQANEKLFF.

This chain uses TRBV5-6 with TRBJ1-4; D is possibly TRBD1 (5 bases). From germline, CDR1 is SGHDT and CDR2 YYEEEE. Trimming removed 4 bases from V and 8 bases from J, with 15 bases in between. The CDR3 length is 14 residues. CDR3 sequence reads: CASSPGGRGEKLFF. DNA for the CDR3: TGTGCCAGCAGCCCGGGGGGGAGAGGAGAAAAACTGTTTTTT. Supplemented by reference TRBV5-6 and TRBJ1-4, the full variable domain reads DAGVTQSPTHLIKTRGQQVTLRCSPKSGHDTVSWYQQALGQGPQFIFQYYEEEERQRGNFPDRFSGHQFPNYSSELNVNALLLGDSALYLCASSPGGRGEKLFFGSGTQLSVL.

This chain links TRBV6-5 with TRBJ1-4, with D hard to call. The germline V and J ends were trimmed by 2 bases and 4 bases, with 5 bases remaining between them. This CDR3 is 13 amino acids long. Per the germline V gene, CDR1 is MNHEY and CDR2 is SVGAGI. The CDR3 DNA sequence: TGTGCCAGCAGTTACCAACATAATGAAAAACTGTTTTTT. Its translation: CASSYQHNEKLFF.

As for this clonotype: One end of the junction does not line up with germline, which may come from a read error. The V call is TRBV5-1, the J call TRBJ1-1; no reliable D call. This CDR3 has 13 residues. Looked up from germline, CDR1 is SGHRS and CDR2 is YFSETQ. DNA of the CDR3: TGCGTCAGCAGCTTAAAGAGTCCAACTGAAGCTTTCTTT. This encodes CVSSLKSPTEAFF.